This TCR beta chain was sequenced in a study of cytomegalovirus exposure and HLA in healthy donors. This clone was recorded only once. PCR was performed using 60 Vbeta and 13 Jbeta primers. Measured with immunoSEQ multiplex PCR; TCRdb has only the in-frame clones, and not every one. The sample consists of about 140,000 clones, roughly 68% of them appearing once. V was trimmed by 3 bases and J by 6 bases, leaving 17 bases between them. The CDR3 runs to 16 residues. CDR1 and CDR2 (germline): LNHNV, YYDKDF (reference sequence). The sequence derives from a man aged 25 to 45 in good health and CMV-seropositive. The rearrangement links TRBV15 to TRBJ2-2; a weak D match, TRBD2 (7 bases). The sequenced sample consisted of PBMCs. This CDR3 reads CATSRREGDGAGELFF. In nucleotides, the CDR3 is TGTGCCACCAGCAGGAGGGAGGGGGACGGGGCCGGGGAGCTGTTTTTT. The full variable domain, rest sourced from reference TRBV15 and TRBJ2-2, is DAMVIQNPRYQVTQFGKPVTLSCSQTLNHNVMYWYQQKSSQAPKLLFHYYDKDFNNEADTPDNFQSRRPNTSFCFLDIRSPGLGDTAMYLCATSRREGDGAGELFFGEGSRLTVL.